Presented here are 31 T cell receptor beta chains from one specimen sequenced in a study of T cell responses to AZD1222 COVID-19 vaccine. Some clones are missing from TCRdb's copy, which holds only in-frame ones; the method was immunoSEQ multiplex PCR. Here the sample spans 35,000 to 50,000 clones, 80% being singletons. The sequencing used peripheral blood, collected 28 days after the second dose of the MenACWY control vaccine. The source of these receptors is an adult who received the MenACWY meningococcal vaccine as a control.

The V call is TRBV6-5, the J call TRBJ2-7, with 7 bases lining up with TRBD1. The J segment lost 1 base and the V segment lost 5 bases, leaving 5 bases of the junction unmatched. In germline, CDR1 is MNHEY, CDR2 SVGAGI. The CDR3 totals 14 residues. CDR3 amino acids: CASSPTGFSYEQYF. Here the CDR3 DNA reads TGTGCCAGCAGTCCGACAGGGTTTTCCTACGAGCAGTACTTC.

This chain links TRBV3-1 (or the pseudogene TRBV3-2) with TRBJ2-3; the D gene is possibly TRBD2 (6 bases). Trimming pared 1 base from V and 7 bases from J, leaving 15 bases between. The V gene's germline CDR1 is LGHDT and CDR2 YNNKEL (reference sequence). This CDR3 contains 15 residues. Here the CDR3 DNA reads TGTGCCAGCAGCCAAGGCAACAGCGGGTCGAATACGCAGTATTTT. It translates to CASSQGNSGSNTQYF.

The gene calls are TRBV3-1 (or the pseudogene TRBV3-2) and TRBJ1-5; D uncertain. This CDR3 has 14 amino acids. V gave up 4 bases and J gave up 2 bases, with 9 bases separating them. Looked up from germline, CDR1 is LGHDT and CDR2 is YNNKEL (reference sequence). CDR3 protein: CASSRTVGNQPQHF. For the CDR3, the DNA is TGTGCCAGCAGCCGGACGGTGGGCAATCAGCCCCAGCATTTT.

This chain joins TRBV5-1 and TRBJ1-4; no clear D gene. Germline V gene sequence: CDR1 SGHRS, CDR2 YFSETQ. Trimming cost V 4 bases and J 0 bases, with 7 bases left between them. CDR3 size: 14 residues. CDR3 sequence (DNA): TGCGCCAGCAGCATCGGATCAACTAATGAAAAACTGTTTTTT. It codes for CASSIGSTNEKLFF.

DNA of the CDR3: TGTGCCAGCAGTTTATATGCGGGGGGGAAGGATGAAGCTTTCTTT. This encodes CASSLYAGGKDEAFF. This rearrangement joins TRBV28 to TRBJ1-1; D might be TRBD1 (5 bases). The CDR3 totals 15 residues. The germline CDR1 and CDR2 sequences are MDHEN and SYDVKM. V was cut by 1 base and J by 7 bases, with 16 bases left in between.

V usage is TRBV2 and J usage is TRBJ2-4; 7 bases match TRBD1. CDR1 and CDR2 from the germline V gene are SNHLY and FYNNEI. Trimming removed 6 bases from V and 5 bases from J; junction bases left unmatched: 13. The CDR3 contains 16 residues. In nucleotides, the CDR3 is TGTGCCAGCAGCAATCCACAGACAGGGAAGGAAAACATTCAGTACTTC. Protein: CASSNPQTGKENIQYF.

This clone was picked up a small number of times. This chain connects TRBV5-1 to TRBJ2-7; TRBD1 matches 7 bases. The CDR3 has 15 amino acids. The V gene end was trimmed by 1 base and the J gene end by 5 bases; junction bases not matched to a gene: 9. Germline V CDR1 and CDR2: SGHRS, YFSETQ. The chain's CDR3 is CASSLRTAGGHEQYF. For the CDR3, the DNA is TGCGCCAGCAGCTTGAGGACCGCAGGGGGTCACGAGCAGTACTTC.

The V and J genes are TRBV18 and TRBJ2-5; possible D gene TRBD1, 5 bases. The CDR3 is 15 residues long. The V gene's germline CDR1 is KGHSH and CDR2 LQKENI. Trimming stripped 6 bases from V and 5 bases from J, with 19 bases between. CDR3 protein: CASSLLGAGRETQYF. CDR3 nucleotides: TGTGCCAGCTCCCTCCTTGGGGCAGGCAGGGAGACCCAGTACTTC.

The rearrangement uses TRBV7-9 and TRBJ2-3; D might be TRBD2 (5 bases). Germline loops: CDR1 SEHNR, CDR2 FQNEAQ (reference sequence). The CDR3 is made up of 15 amino acids. V was trimmed by 5 bases and J by 3 bases, leaving 15 bases between them. Here the CDR3 reads CASSRGSIGTDTQYF. The CDR3 nucleotides read TGTGCCAGCAGCCGAGGGAGTATCGGGACAGATACGCAGTATTTT.

This rearrangement joins TRBV25-1 to TRBJ1-2; the D is unclear. Germline values: CDR1 MGHDK, CDR2 SYGVNS. CDR3 size: 13 residues. Trimming took off 3 bases at V and 5 bases at J, with 10 bases between the two ends. DNA for the CDR3: TGTGCCAGCAGTGATCCAGGAGCGTATGGCTACACCTTC. Residues: CASSDPGAYGYTF.

In DNA, the CDR3 is TGTGCCACCAGTGATTTTACTAGCGGGGGCACAGATACGCAGTATTTT. It translates to CATSDFTSGGTDTQYF. The V gene is TRBV24-1, the J gene TRBJ2-3, with TRBD2 identical over 10 bases. This CDR3 spans 16 amino acids. The trim removed 1 base at V and 1 base at J, leaving 1 base unmatched. In germline, CDR1 is KGHDR, CDR2 SFDVKD.

The chain is built from TRBV3-1 (or the pseudogene TRBV3-2) and TRBJ2-2; 9 nucleotides line up with TRBD2. The CDR3 is 15 residues long. Germline V lookup: CDR1 LGHDT, CDR2 YNNKEL (reference sequence). Germline trimming cut 8 bases from V and 7 bases from J; bases unmatched to any gene: 11. CDR3 loop: CASCSGAGGGGELFF. The CDR3 nucleotides are TGTGCCAGCTGCTCCGGGGCGGGGGGGGGCGGGGAGCTGTTTTTT.

The chain uses TRBV7-9 and TRBJ1-2; the D gene is possibly TRBD1 (6 bases). Germline-derived CDR1 and CDR2 are SEHNR and FQNEAQ (reference sequence). The CDR3 runs to 15 residues. Trimming took 5 bases from V and 0 from J, leaving 13 bases between them. The chain's CDR3 is CASSHRQEANYGYTF. DNA for the CDR3: TGTGCCAGCAGCCACCGACAGGAAGCTAACTATGGCTACACCTTC. The variable domain in full, with the rest retrieved from reference TRBV7-9 and TRBJ1-2, is DTGVSQNPRHKITKRGQNVTFRCDPISEHNRLYWYRQTLGQGPEFLTYFQNEAQLEKSRLLSDRFSAERPKGSFSTLEIQRTEQGDSAMYLCASSHRQEANYGYTFGSGTRLTVV.

This sequence joins TRBV7-8 and TRBJ1-4, with D possibly matching TRBD1 (6 bases). This CDR3 is built from 14 residues. CDR1 and CDR2 from the germline V gene are SGHVS and FQNEAQ. Trimming took off 5 bases at V and 6 bases at J, with 13 bases between the two ends. CDR3 amino acids: CASSLGGRYEKLFF. The CDR3, as DNA: TGTGCCAGCAGCCTGGGGGGGCGGTATGAAAAACTGTTTTTT.

The chain recombines TRBV27 with TRBJ1-4; no reliable D call. The V gene lost 7 bases and the J gene lost 3 bases, with 21 bases spanning the gap. Germline CDR1 MNHEY, CDR2 SMNVEV (reference sequence). CDR3 length: 17 amino acids. CDR3 sequence reads: CASTQRSPRGSNEKLFF. The CDR3 DNA reads TGTGCCAGCACCCAACGATCTCCCCGGGGATCTAATGAAAAACTGTTTTTT.

The CDR3 bases are TGTGCCAGCAGAGTACGGGACAGGGAATCTGGCTACACCTTC. Residues: CASRVRDRESGYTF. This rearrangement joins TRBV28 to TRBJ1-2; 9 bases agree with TRBD1. This CDR3 is built from 14 residues. J gave up 7 bases and V 6 bases, and 9 bases lay outside the gene matches. In germline, CDR1 is MDHEN, CDR2 SYDVKM.

The chain combines TRBV29-1 with TRBJ2-1, with 7 bases that match TRBD2. This CDR3 region has 14 residues. From germline, CDR1 is SQVTM and CDR2 ANQGSEA. The J segment lost 3 bases and the V segment lost 6 bases, leaving 8 bases of the junction unmatched. CDR3 DNA: TGCAGCGTGGCGTCTAGCGGCGTCTACAATGAGCAGTTCTTC. Its protein is CSVASSGVYNEQFF.

The chain couples TRBV11-3 to TRBJ1-3, with D uncertain. V was cut by 1 base and J by 6 bases, with 7 bases left in between. Germline CDR1 SGHNT, CDR2 YENEEA. The CDR3 sequence is 13 residues long. The CDR3 nucleotides read TGTGCCAGCAGCTTAGGACCTGCAAACACCATATATTTT. This codes for CASSLGPANTIYF.

CDR3 sequence: CSVARNTEAFF. In nucleotides, the CDR3 is TGCAGCGTTGCCAGGAACACTGAAGCTTTCTTT. The V and J genes are TRBV29-1 and TRBJ1-1; no reliable D call. CDR1 is SQVTM and CDR2 is ANQGSEA in the germline V gene. V shed 4 bases and J shed 1 base, with 4 bases lying between them. The CDR3 consists of 11 residues.

The V call is TRBV6-5, the J call TRBJ1-2; D remains ambiguous. V dropped 2 bases and J dropped 7 bases, with 11 bases sitting between them. In germline, CDR1 is MNHEY, CDR2 SVGAGI. The CDR3 has 13 amino acids. CDR3 amino acids: CASSYAGNPGYTF. The CDR3 DNA reads as TGTGCCAGCAGTTACGCAGGAAATCCTGGCTACACCTTC.

The chain carries TRBV14 and TRBJ1-4; 10 bases align to TRBD1. With V trimmed by 4 bases and J by 7 bases, 9 bases remained unmatched. Germline V lookup: CDR1 SGHDN, CDR2 FVKESK. The CDR3 contains 16 residues. In DNA form, the CDR3 reads TGTGCCAGCAGCCGGTTGACAGGGGGCCGTGGTGAAAAACTGTTTTTT. As protein: CASSRLTGGRGEKLFF.

The chain combines TRBV19 with TRBJ2-3; D gene ambiguous. Germline V gives CDR1 LNHDA, CDR2 SQIVND (reference sequence). The V and J ends lost 0 bases and 0 bases respectively, with 4 bases between them. The CDR3 runs 14 residues. CDR3 bases: TGTGCCAGTAGTATAGATCCCAGCACAGATACGCAGTATTTT. This encodes CASSIDPSTDTQYF. The full variable domain, in which reference TRBV19 and TRBJ2-3 provide the parts outside the CDR3, is DGGITQSPKYLFRKEGQNVTLSCEQNLNHDAMYWYRQDPGQGLRLIYYSQIVNDFQKGDIAEGYSVSREKKESFPLTVTSAQKNPTAFYLCASSIDPSTDTQYFGPGTRLTVL.

This clone has more than one count but fewer than ten. The chain couples TRBV6-5 to TRBJ2-7, with 12 bases lining up with TRBD1. The germline gives CDR1 MNHEY, CDR2 SVGAGI. J lost 6 bases, V lost 0 bases, and 3 bases had no gene match. The CDR3 extends over 15 amino acids. The CDR3 DNA reads TGTGCCAGCAGTTACTCCGGGACAGGGGGCACCGAGCAGTACTTC. Translated, it gives CASSYSGTGGTEQYF.

The rearrangement joins TRBV5-1 to TRBJ1-3; no clear D gene. Germline CDR1 is SGHRS and CDR2 is YFSETQ. The CDR3 runs to 17 residues. The V end was cut by 1 base, the J end by 1 base, with 15 bases between. CDR3 region: CASSLLSASSSGNTIYF. Written as DNA, the CDR3 is TGCGCCAGCAGCTTGCTATCGGCCTCCAGTTCTGGAAACACCATATATTTT.

The chain combines TRBV12-5 with TRBJ2-1; D ambiguous. The CDR3 is made up of 14 amino acids. The V and J ends lost 0 bases and 10 bases respectively, with 13 bases between them. Germline V gene data show CDR1 as LGHNT and CDR2 as FRNRAP. The CDR3 DNA sequence: TGTGCTAGTGGTTTGGTACCCCTCGGCACCGAGCAGTTCTTC. It codes for CASGLVPLGTEQFF.

This chain uses TRBV6-2 or TRBV6-3 with TRBJ2-7; 12 bases match TRBD2. V was clipped by 7 bases and J by 4 bases; unmatched bases: 8. CDR3 length equals 15 residues. The germline V gene has CDR1 MNHEY and CDR2 SVGEGT. In DNA form, the CDR3 reads TGTGCCAGCAACCCACACACTAGCGGGGGGTACGAGCAGTACTTC. Translated: CASNPHTSGGYEQYF.

V gene TRBV5-1 combines with J gene TRBJ2-7; D remains ambiguous. This CDR3 has 14 amino acids. Germline CDR1 and CDR2: SGHRS and YFSETQ. The V and J ends lost 3 bases and 1 base respectively, with 11 bases between them. The DNA of the CDR3 is TGCGCCAGCAGCTCTACAGTTACTTCCTACGAGCAGTACTTC. Translated, it gives CASSSTVTSYEQYF.

This rearrangement joins TRBV10-3 to TRBJ1-1; 9 bases agree with TRBD1. The CDR3 has 14 amino acids. Per germline, CDR1 ENHRY and CDR2 SYGVKD. The V segment lost 5 bases and the J segment 4 bases; nucleotides outside the gene matches: 5. The CDR3 DNA follows: TGTGCCATCAGTTCAGCGACAGGGGGCACTGAAGCTTTCTTT. Translated, it gives CAISSATGGTEAFF.

This chain joins TRBV3-1 (or the pseudogene TRBV3-2) and TRBJ2-7; 8 bases match TRBD2. CDR3 size: 17 residues. The V gene's germline CDR1 is LGHDT and CDR2 YNNKEL (reference sequence). Losses at the gene ends were 3 bases for V and 0 bases for J; bases not matched to a gene: 10. The CDR3 is CASSQAGGARSSYEQYF. In DNA form, the CDR3 reads TGTGCCAGCAGCCAGGCGGGGGGAGCCCGAAGCTCCTACGAGCAGTACTTC.

The chain has TRBV27 and TRBJ2-2, with unresolved D. Germline V gene lookup returns CDR1 MNHEY and CDR2 SMNVEV (reference sequence). The CDR3 is 14 amino acids. Deletions cut 6 bases from V and 1 base from J, with 9 bases between. The chain's CDR3 is CASSLGRNTGELFF. The CDR3 DNA sequence: TGTGCCAGCAGCCTAGGGCGGAACACCGGGGAGCTGTTTTTT.

The V and J genes are TRBV6-5 and TRBJ2-2; 14 nucleotides agree with TRBD2. V was clipped by 10 bases and J by 5 bases; unmatched bases: 3. This CDR3 is built from 14 residues. CDR1 is MNHEY and CDR2 is SVGAGI in the germline V gene. CDR3 residues: CATRLAGGTGELFF. Here the CDR3 DNA reads TGTGCCACCCGACTAGCGGGGGGGACCGGGGAGCTGTTTTTT.